This TCR beta chain was recovered during a study of cytotoxic CD8 clonotypes in ibrutinib-treated CLL (dated by TCRdb to about 2021). Turning to the overall study: In this cohort, 15 or so patients were treatment-naive and ten to eleven were relapsed/refractory, while about 17 had unmutated IGHV. Partial responses were observed in some 24 patients and complete responses in 2; after a median follow-up of around 68 months, remission was maintained in 15 or so patients and progression was observed in roughly twelve. Samples at response were collected after a median of about 11 months of treatment, with a range of roughly 6 to 36 months. On average, each sample had about 260,000 productive templates and approximately 100,000 productive rearrangements. Longitudinal samples were obtainable from about 30% of the roughly 90 participants in the trial. Cryopreserved peripheral blood mononuclear cells were collected at three points: before therapy, at response, and at either sustained remission or disease progression. Every sample from remission and from progressive disease was obtained while the patients were still on ibrutinib. What the study reported, not specific to this receptor: Lymph node repertoires were not examined, and the timing of sampling was not matched between patients in sustained remission and those whose disease progressed. An increase in clonality was observed at ibrutinib response, with clonality remaining stable during sustained remission and falling back toward baseline at progression. Baseline clonality was found to be higher than that of age-matched healthy donors and was strongly correlated with circulating CD8+ T-cell counts. Public clonotypes were found to be uncommon and were observed to contract or remain stable during treatment; the increase in clonality was shown to reflect expansion of private clonotypes at ibrutinib response.

Measured from the cysteine to the phenylalanine, the CDR3 is 13 residues long. Only the CDR3 portion is preserved as DNA: 39 bases, with reading frame beginning at the first base. Trimming removed 4 bases from V and 4 bases from J, leaving 8 bases between the germline ends. CDR1 and CDR2 (SGHTA, FQGTGA) derive from the germline V gene. The goal of deep resolution MiSeq sequencing was a depth between 1 in 1 million and 1 in 200,000 T cells, and coverage averaged 10x per clonotype. TCR beta libraries were generated with the immunoSEQ hsTCRB Kit. The paper's processing steps were these. The data were analyzed with ImmunoSEQ Analyzer and ImmunoSEQ Data Assistant, and V, D and J gene assignments followed IMGT definitions. Clonality, with values ranging from 0 to 1, was calculated as one minus the normalized Shannon entropy of productive rearrangement frequencies. Only overrepresented clonotypes making up at least 0.05% of each patient's repertoire were included in the public clonotype analysis. Roughly 13 age-matched healthy donor repertoires from immuneACCESS served as clonality controls. This is the immuneACCESS table as TCRdb keeps it, with only in-frame sequences that have V and J called. A part of the clones is gone; compared with another copy, unresolved V genes explain less than half, and the rest is unexplained. V and J calls plus clone size are reproduced from that table; the DNA served to infer D and trimming. The sample table shows hundreds of thousands of clones, and about 75% are seen once. The top ten clonotypes cover roughly 5.8% of the sample.

With regard to this clone: Its cognate antigen has yet to be identified. No qualities accompany the bases; no much larger clone lies one base away.

The sample's time point label, in plain terms: approximately 11 months on ibrutinib. For TCR beta library preparation, 1.5 to 2 micrograms of genomic DNA was extracted from cryopreserved PBMCs. Longitudinal blood samples from CLL patients on ibrutinib monotherapy were analyzed using high-throughput TCR beta sequencing. The patients took part in an open-label, single-center phase 2 trial of ibrutinib monotherapy. This clonotype was obtained from a human donor with chronic lymphocytic leukemia. Sequenced here: PBMCs, sampled after 12 months of ibrutinib treatment. This receptor chain uses TRBV7-3 and TRBJ1-3, with a tentative D gene TRBD1 over 5 matching bases. At the DNA level, the sequence is TGTGCCAGCAGCTCCTACAGGGGAAACACCATATATTTT. The encoded protein is CASSSYRGNTIYF.